This T cell receptor beta chain was documented in a study of shared T cell receptors in the human thymus. Sequencing was performed with immunoSEQ multiplex PCR; in TCRdb, only in-frame clones are kept and a portion is missing. The profile covers around 730,000 clones, with 70% to 90% appearing a single time and under 0.012% taken by the ten largest. The CDR3 has 13 amino acids. Trimming removed 0 bases from V and 5 bases from J, with 7 bases in between. Germline lookup yields CDR1 MNHNY and CDR2 SVGAGI (reference sequence). In the case of this clone: Other DNA sequences in the sample encode the same CDR3.

The data were also submitted as part of a second study, on human thymus T cells.

The clonotype originates from a girl under three years old with a congenital heart defect. The sample was thymocytes. V gene TRBV6-6 combines with J gene TRBJ1-2; D gene ambiguous. CDR3 in amino acids: CASSYSGGYGYTF. CDR3 DNA sequence: TGTGCCAGCAGTTACTCTGGAGGGTATGGCTACACCTTC.